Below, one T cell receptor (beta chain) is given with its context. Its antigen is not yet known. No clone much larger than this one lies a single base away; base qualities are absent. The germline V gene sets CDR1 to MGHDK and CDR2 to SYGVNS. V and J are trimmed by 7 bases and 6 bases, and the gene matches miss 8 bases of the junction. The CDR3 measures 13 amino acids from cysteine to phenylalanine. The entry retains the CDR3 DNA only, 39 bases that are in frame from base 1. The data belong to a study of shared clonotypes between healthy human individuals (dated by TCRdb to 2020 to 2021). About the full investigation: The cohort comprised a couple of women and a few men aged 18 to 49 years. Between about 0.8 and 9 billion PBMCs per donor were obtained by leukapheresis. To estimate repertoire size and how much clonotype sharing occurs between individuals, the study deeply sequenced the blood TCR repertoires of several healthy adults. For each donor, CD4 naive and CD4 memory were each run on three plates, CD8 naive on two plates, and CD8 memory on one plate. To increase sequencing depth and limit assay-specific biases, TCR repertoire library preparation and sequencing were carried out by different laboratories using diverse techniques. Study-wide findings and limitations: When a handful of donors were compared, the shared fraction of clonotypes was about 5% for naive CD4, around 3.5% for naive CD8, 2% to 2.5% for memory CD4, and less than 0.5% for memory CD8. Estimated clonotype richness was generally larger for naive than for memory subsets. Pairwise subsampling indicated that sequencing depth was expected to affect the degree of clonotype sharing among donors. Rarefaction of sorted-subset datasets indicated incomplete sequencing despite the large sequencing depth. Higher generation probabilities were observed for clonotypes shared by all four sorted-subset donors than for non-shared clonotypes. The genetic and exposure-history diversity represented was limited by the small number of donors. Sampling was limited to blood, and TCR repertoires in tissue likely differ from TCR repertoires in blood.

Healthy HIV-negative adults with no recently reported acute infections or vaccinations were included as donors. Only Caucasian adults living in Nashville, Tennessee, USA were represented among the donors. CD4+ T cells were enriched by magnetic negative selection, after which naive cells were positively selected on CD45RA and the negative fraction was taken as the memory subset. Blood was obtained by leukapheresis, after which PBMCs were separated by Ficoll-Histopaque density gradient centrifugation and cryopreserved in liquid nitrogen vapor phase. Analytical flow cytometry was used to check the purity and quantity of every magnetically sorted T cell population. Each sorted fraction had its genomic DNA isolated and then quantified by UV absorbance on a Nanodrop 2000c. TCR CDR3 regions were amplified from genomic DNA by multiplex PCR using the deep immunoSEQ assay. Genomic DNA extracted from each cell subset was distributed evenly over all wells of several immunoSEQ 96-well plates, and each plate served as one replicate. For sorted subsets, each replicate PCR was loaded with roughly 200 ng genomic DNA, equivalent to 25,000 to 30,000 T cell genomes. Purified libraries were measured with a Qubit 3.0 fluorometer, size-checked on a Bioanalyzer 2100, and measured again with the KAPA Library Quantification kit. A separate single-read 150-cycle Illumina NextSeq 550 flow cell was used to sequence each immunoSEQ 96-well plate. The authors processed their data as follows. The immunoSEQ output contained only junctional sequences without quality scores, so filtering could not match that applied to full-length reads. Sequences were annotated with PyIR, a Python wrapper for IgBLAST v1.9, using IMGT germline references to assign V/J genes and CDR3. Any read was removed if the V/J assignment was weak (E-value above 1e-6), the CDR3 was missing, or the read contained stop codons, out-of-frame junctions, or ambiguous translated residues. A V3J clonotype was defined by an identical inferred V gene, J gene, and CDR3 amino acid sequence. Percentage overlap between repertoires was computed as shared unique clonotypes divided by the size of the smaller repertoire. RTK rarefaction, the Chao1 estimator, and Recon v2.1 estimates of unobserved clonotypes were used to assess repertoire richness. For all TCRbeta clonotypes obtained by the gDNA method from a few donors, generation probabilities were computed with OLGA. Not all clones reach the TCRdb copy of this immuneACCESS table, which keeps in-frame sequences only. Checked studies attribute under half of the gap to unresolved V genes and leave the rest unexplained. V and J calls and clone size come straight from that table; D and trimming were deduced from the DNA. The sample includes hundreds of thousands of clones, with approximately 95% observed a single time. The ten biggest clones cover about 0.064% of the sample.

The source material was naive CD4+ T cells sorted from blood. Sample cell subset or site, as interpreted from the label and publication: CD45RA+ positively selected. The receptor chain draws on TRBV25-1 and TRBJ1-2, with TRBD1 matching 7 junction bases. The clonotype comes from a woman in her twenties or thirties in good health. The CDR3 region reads CASNRGTSNGYTF. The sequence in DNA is TGTGCCAGCAACAGGGGTACTTCTAATGGCTACACCTTC.